This T cell receptor (beta chain) was sequenced for a study of blood T cell repertoires in COVID-19. As originally analysed: The assay estimated nucleated cells by amplifying reference gene primers. TCRdb's table, derived via immunoSEQ multiplex PCR, lists solely in-frame clones and lacks some. V, J and clone size derive from that table, while D and trimming were established from the DNA sequence. The data contain about 200,000 clones, approximately 83% of them singletons. The germline V gene has CDR1 PRHDT and CDR2 FYEKMQ (reference sequence). The ends were cut back, 6 bases at V and 7 bases at J, with 19 bases in the middle. The CDR3 has 15 amino acids.

The sequenced material came from PBMCs or T cells enriched from blood (not recorded which). The TCR comes from a woman between 35 and 50 years old with acute COVID-19. This chain uses TRBV13 with TRBJ2-1; a weak D match, TRBD2 (5 bases). This CDR3 is CASSPVTERRNEQFF. The CDR3 DNA sequence: TGTGCCAGCAGTCCGGTTACGGAACGGAGGAATGAGCAGTTCTTC.